The 18 T cell receptor beta chains given below trace back to one sample, sequenced in a study of blood T cell repertoires in COVID-19. Repertoires were generated with immunoSEQ multiplex PCR, while TCRdb's copy carries only in-frame clones and drops some. The sample holds under 30,000 clones, around nine tenths seen once. The specimen was peripheral blood. All receptors come from a man aged 50 or older with active COVID-19.

The J gene is TRBJ2-3, the V gene TRBV5-1; the D gene is possibly TRBD1 (6 bases). Germline assignment: CDR1 SGHRS and CDR2 YFSETQ. V was cut by 4 bases and J by 4 bases, with 10 bases left in between. The CDR3 length is 13 residues. Written as DNA, the CDR3 is TGCGCCAGCAGCCCTGGGACATCAGATACGCAGTATTTT. Residues: CASSPGTSDTQYF.

This clone showed up just a few times. The V and J genes are TRBV29-1 and TRBJ1-6; TRBD1 matches at 7 bases. Losses at the gene ends were 6 bases for V and 6 bases for J; bases not matched to a gene: 5. The CDR3 extends over 13 amino acids. Germline-derived CDR1 and CDR2 are SQVTM and ANQGSEA. CDR3 amino acids: CSVGTDINSPLHF. The CDR3 nucleotides read TGCAGCGTCGGGACAGATATTAATTCACCCCTCCACTTT.

This sequence joins TRBV18 and TRBJ1-3, with 7 nucleotides matching TRBD1. This CDR3 is 18 amino acids long. V shed 4 bases and J 4 bases; nucleotides not matched to a gene: 16. In germline, CDR1 is KGHSH, CDR2 LQKENI. CDR3 DNA sequence: TGTGCCAGCTCACTCACAGATTTACAGGGGACCGTCGGAAACACCATATATTTT. Translation gives CASSLTDLQGTVGNTIYF.

This chain connects TRBV6-5 to TRBJ2-1, with D possibly being TRBD2 (5 bases). The ends were cut back, 2 bases at V and 6 bases at J, with 17 bases in the middle. The CDR3 totals 16 residues. Per the germline V gene, CDR1 is MNHEY and CDR2 is SVGAGI. DNA for the CDR3: TGTGCCAGCAGTTACCGGGGTAGCCTTTTTGTCAATGAGCAGTTCTTC. Its translation: CASSYRGSLFVNEQFF.

The chain joins TRBV18 to TRBJ1-1; D uncertain. The germline CDR1 and CDR2 sequences are KGHSH and LQKENI. The CDR3 is 13 residues long. V lost 1 base, J lost 3 bases, and 6 bases lay in between. The CDR3 spells CASSPQEDTEAFF. As DNA, the CDR3 is TGTGCCAGCTCACCACAGGAGGACACTGAAGCTTTCTTT.

The V and J genes are TRBV5-5 and TRBJ2-2; D is undetermined. The CDR3 totals 16 residues. Germline V gives CDR1 SGHKS, CDR2 YYEKEE (reference sequence). Deletions cut 2 bases from V and 1 base from J, with 12 bases between. CDR3 protein: CASSFSVRLNTGELFF. The CDR3 bases are TGTGCCAGCAGCTTTTCGGTCAGGCTGAACACCGGGGAGCTGTTTTTT.

The chain recombines TRBV11-3 with TRBJ1-4; D gene unclear. V was shortened by 4 bases and J by 1 base, with 19 bases between the two germline ends. Per germline, CDR1 SGHNT and CDR2 YENEEA. This CDR3 comprises 18 residues. CDR3 sequence reads: CASSSKRRGLGTNEKLFF. The CDR3 bases are TGTGCCAGCAGCTCCAAGAGGAGAGGTTTAGGAACTAATGAAAAACTGTTTTTT. Full variable domain (rest looked up from reference TRBV11-3 and TRBJ1-4): EAGVVQSPRYKIIEKKQPVAFWCNPISGHNTLYWYLQNLGQGPELLIRYENEEAVDDSQLPKDRFSAERLKGVDSTLKIQPAELGDSAVYLCASSSKRRGLGTNEKLFFGSGTQLSVL.

This clone was seen a single time. The chain has TRBV4-3 and TRBJ2-1, with 8 positions matching TRBD2. Per the germline V gene, CDR1 is LGHNA and CDR2 is YSLEER. The CDR3 extends over 16 amino acids. Trimming removed 0 bases from V and 6 bases from J; junction bases left unmatched: 7. The CDR3 nucleotides read TGCGCCAGCAGCCAAGATGGCGGGGGGAAGCCCAATGAGCAGTTCTTC. The encoded protein is CASSQDGGGKPNEQFF.

The J gene is TRBJ2-5, the V gene TRBV2; D unclear. This CDR3 comprises 11 residues. Trimming took off 7 bases at V and 3 bases at J, with 6 bases between the two ends. Germline CDR1 SNHLY, CDR2 FYNNEI. CDR3 residues: CASTTEETQYF. CDR3 DNA sequence: TGTGCCAGCACTACCGAAGAGACCCAGTACTTC.

The J gene is TRBJ1-5, the V gene TRBV10-1; D unclear. The CDR3 totals 17 residues. Trimming pared 10 bases from V and 2 bases from J, leaving 24 bases between. Germline V CDR1 and CDR2: WNHNN, SYGVQD (reference sequence). The CDR3 sequence is CATRAATVNGGNQPQHF. Written as DNA, the CDR3 is TGCGCCACCCGGGCGGCCACCGTCAACGGGGGCAATCAGCCCCAGCATTTT.

The chain links TRBV5-1 to TRBJ2-2; D might be TRBD2 (8 bases). V gave up 4 bases and J gave up 6 bases, with 16 bases separating them. The CDR3 length is 15 residues. Germline CDR1 and CDR2: SGHRS and YFSETQ. The CDR3 bases are TGCGCCAGCAGCCCTAGCGGGCAGGGGGCCGGGGAGCTGTTTTTT. This encodes CASSPSGQGAGELFF.

The chain joins TRBV5-1 to TRBJ2-1, with a weak D call TRBD1 (5 bases). The CDR3 is 13 amino acids. From germline, CDR1 is SGHRS and CDR2 YFSETQ. V was shortened by 4 bases and J by 5 bases, with 10 bases between the two germline ends. This CDR3 is CASSPETDNEQFF. As DNA, the CDR3 is TGCGCCAGCAGCCCTGAGACAGACAATGAGCAGTTCTTC.

This chain connects TRBV4-1 to TRBJ2-4; TRBD1 matches 7 bases. The CDR3 is 14 residues long. Germline CDR1 is MGHRA and CDR2 is YSYEKL. V lost 3 bases and J lost 5; bases outside the gene matches: 4. The CDR3 nucleotides read TGCGCCAGCAGCCACCCCGGACAGGAAAACATTCAGTACTTC. This translates into CASSHPGQENIQYF.

V usage is TRBV6-1 and J usage is TRBJ2-2, with 14 bases aligning to TRBD2. V was pared by 4 bases and J by 4 bases, with 8 bases of the junction left unmatched. Germline V gene sequence: CDR1 MNHNS, CDR2 SASEGT. CDR3 length: 18 amino acids. The CDR3: CASSALTSGRASTGELFF. The CDR3, as DNA: TGTGCCAGCAGTGCTCTGACTAGCGGGAGGGCCAGCACCGGGGAGCTGTTTTTT.

The chain couples TRBV7-9 to TRBJ2-5, with 13 bases lining up with TRBD2. The CDR3 extends over 14 amino acids. CDR1 and CDR2 from the germline V gene are SEHNR and FQNEAQ (reference sequence). V lost 5 bases to trimming and J lost 12 bases; unmatched junction nucleotides: 9. As DNA, the CDR3 is TGTGCCAGCAGCCCCTTGACTAGCGGGAGGACAAAGTACTTC. This sequence encodes CASSPLTSGRTKYF.

CDR3 in DNA: TGTGCCAGCAGCCTCGGACTGGGACTTCGCGAGCAGTACTTC. It codes for CASSLGLGLREQYF. J is TRBJ2-7 and V is TRBV2; D possibly corresponds to TRBD2 (6 bases). The germline CDR1 and CDR2 sequences are SNHLY and FYNNEI. The ends were cut back, 6 bases at V and 6 bases at J, with 18 bases in the middle. This CDR3 has 14 residues. Full variable domain (rest looked up from reference TRBV2 and TRBJ2-7): EPEVTQTPSHQVTQMGQEVILRCVPISNHLYFYWYRQILGQKVEFLVSFYNNEISEKSEIFDDQFSVERPDGSNFTLKIRSTKLEDSAMYFCASSLGLGLREQYFGPGTRLTVT.

This chain joins TRBV5-4 and TRBJ2-3, with 16 bases identical to TRBD2. CDR1 and CDR2 (germline): SGHNT, YYREEE (reference sequence). The CDR3 totals 19 residues. V dropped 0 bases and J dropped 4; count of bases not matched to a gene: 8. In DNA, the CDR3 is TGTGCCAGCAGCTTGGCTGGGACTAGCGGGAGGGTTGTGGCAGATACGCAGTATTTT. Translating it yields CASSLAGTSGRVVADTQYF.

This chain uses TRBV6-5 with TRBJ2-3; 8 bases are a match to TRBD2. V trimming: 5 bases; J trimming: 6 bases; junction bases outside the gene matches: 1. CDR3 length equals 12 residues. Germline V lookup: CDR1 MNHEY, CDR2 SVGAGI. Written as DNA, the CDR3 is TGTGCCAGCAGTAGGACTAGCGATACGCAGTATTTT. Residues: CASSRTSDTQYF.